These 8 T cell receptor beta chains originate from one sample sequenced in a study of CD8 T cells in ankylosing spondylitis. Study-wide points: In ankylosing spondylitis blood, a motif of roughly 8 highly homologous TCR beta variants appeared characteristic.

TCRdb recomputed calls from the 5' RACE reads with MiXCR, one row per CDR3 protein. The sample lists 800,000 to 900,000 distinct CDR3 sequences, about 10% occurring once. Their specific antigens are unknown. The sequenced sample consisted of blood, either unsorted or a sorted T cell fraction (not recorded which). These receptors came from a male donor with ankylosing spondylitis.

The sample holds many counts of this clonotype. This sequence joins TRBV20-1 and TRBJ1-5, with TRBD1 matching over 7 bases. This CDR3 has 14 residues. J was trimmed by 7 bases and V by 6 bases; bases with no gene match: 12. Per the germline V gene, CDR1 is DFQATT and CDR2 is SNEGSKA (reference sequence). CDR3 region: CSAETGEWKQPQHF. CDR3 coding DNA: TGCAGTGCAGAAACAGGGGAGTGGAAACAGCCCCAGCATTTT.

This clonotype was counted a few times. V is TRBV11-1 and J is TRBJ2-7, with TRBD2 as a possible D gene (6 bases). The CDR3 is 15 residues long. V was pared by 4 bases and J by 0 bases, with 13 bases between. CDR1 and CDR2 from the germline V gene are SGHAT and FQDESV (reference sequence). As DNA, the CDR3 is TGTGCCAGCAGCTCACCCCGGGAGAGCTCCTACGAGCAGTACTTC. As protein: CASSSPRESSYEQYF.

This clonotype was found a few times. The V and J genes are TRBV6-5 and TRBJ2-5, with 10 bases that match TRBD2. This CDR3 is built from 16 residues. Germline lookup yields CDR1 MNHEY and CDR2 SVGAGI. V shed 2 bases, J shed 4 bases, and the junction held 7 bases outside the gene matches. The CDR3 reads CASSYRLASGGETQYF. CDR3 nucleotides: TGTGCCAGCAGTTACAGGCTGGCTAGCGGGGGAGAGACCCAGTACTTC.

With respect to this clonotype: This may be a read error, as it is one base from a much larger clone. This chain connects TRBV6-2 or TRBV6-3 to TRBJ1-5, with TRBD1 matching 7 bases. This CDR3 region has 14 residues. CDR1 MNHEY and CDR2 SVGEGT come from the germline V gene. CDR3 region: CASRRQGVSQPQPF. The DNA of the CDR3 is TGTGCCAGCAGACGACAGGGAGTAAGTCAGCCCCAGCCTTTT.

V usage is TRBV12-5 and J usage is TRBJ2-1, with 11 bases fitting TRBD1. The CDR3 contains 15 residues. The germline gives CDR1 LGHNT, CDR2 FRNRAP. Trimming cost V 5 bases and J 6 bases; bases outside gene matches: 6. In DNA, the CDR3 is TGTGCTAGTGGTAGCGGACAGGGGGCAGGCAATGAGCAGTTCTTC. As protein: CASGSGQGAGNEQFF. Filled out from reference TRBV12-5 and TRBJ2-1, the complete variable domain reads DARVTQTPRHKVTEMGQEVTMRCQPILGHNTVFWYRQTMMQGLELLAYFRNRAPLDDSGMPKDRFSAEMPDATLATLKIQPSEPRDSAVYFCASGSGQGAGNEQFFGPGTRLTVL.

The table lists this clonotype with many counts. The chain recombines TRBV29-1 with TRBJ2-3, with D possibly TRBD2 on 7 matching bases. Germline loops: CDR1 SQVTM, CDR2 ANQGSEA. Trimming pared 1 base from V and 2 bases from J, leaving 13 bases between. CDR3 length: 15 residues. The CDR3 loop is CSVEGGRGATDTQYF. DNA for the CDR3: TGCAGCGTTGAAGGGGGACGGGGGGCCACAGATACGCAGTATTTT.

This clonotype was observed a few times. The V call is TRBV4-3, the J call TRBJ1-5; D unclear. Trimming left V 1 base short and J 3 bases short, with 4 bases between. CDR1 is LGHNA, CDR2 YSLEER, per germline. The CDR3 extends over 13 amino acids. Here the CDR3 DNA reads TGCGCCAGCAGCCAAGCCGTCAATCAGCCCCAGCATTTT. Translation: CASSQAVNQPQHF.

As DNA, the CDR3 is TGTGCCAGCCAAGGACGTCAGGGGTATTATCAGCCCCAGCATTTT. This encodes CASQGRQGYYQPQHF. The V call is TRBV6-2 or TRBV6-3, the J call TRBJ1-5; D is possibly TRBD1 (6 bases). V was cut by 8 bases and J by 5 bases, with 19 bases left in between. Germline V gene data show CDR1 as MNHEY and CDR2 as SVGEGT. The CDR3 extends over 15 amino acids.